Below are 22 T cell receptor beta chains sequenced from a single sample in a study of CD8 T cells in Susac syndrome. Reverse transcription of about 0.5 to 1 ug RNA was carried out with random hexamers. TCRdb reprocessed the immunoSEQ multiplex PCR reads via MiXCR and lists one record per CDR3 protein. Of 200,000 or so distinct CDR3 sequences detected, around 96% appear once; the ten largest clones hold about 0.09%. The sequencing sample was made of CD4+ T cells from PBMCs. The receptors shown here come from a human donor with multiple sclerosis.

The chain joins TRBV30 to TRBJ1-1, with TRBD1 as a possible D gene (5 bases). The CDR3 totals 12 residues. V was cut by 0 bases and J by 14 bases, with 16 bases left in between. Germline-derived CDR1 and CDR2 are GTSNPN and SVGIG (reference sequence). DNA of the CDR3: TGTGCCTGGAGTGTAGGCAGGGCAGAAGGCTTCTTT. Amino acid sequence: CAWSVGRAEGFF.

The chain links TRBV3-1 to TRBJ2-7; D unresolved. There are 14 residues in the CDR3. Trimming cost V 1 base and J 3 bases, with 10 bases left between them. Germline V gene data show CDR1 as LGHDT and CDR2 as YNNKEL (reference sequence). The CDR3 protein is CASSQGGFLYEQYF. The CDR3 bases are TGTGCCAGCAGCCAAGGGGGTTTCCTCTACGAGCAGTACTTC.

V and J are TRBV4-2 and TRBJ2-3; D is ambiguous. Trimming left V 0 bases short and J 7 bases short, with 11 bases between. The CDR3 is 14 amino acids. The germline CDR1 and CDR2 sequences are LGHNA and YNFKEQ. CDR3 amino acids: CASSQDLLGYTQYF. DNA of the CDR3: TGTGCCAGCAGCCAAGATTTGCTAGGATATACGCAGTATTTT.

This sequence joins TRBV30 and TRBJ2-5; 9 nucleotides match TRBD1. CDR3 length: 15 amino acids. With V trimmed by 4 bases and J by 5 bases, 11 bases remained unmatched. CDR1 is GTSNPN, CDR2 SVGIG, per germline (reference sequence). The CDR3 sequence: CAWIMYRGRAETQYF. The DNA of the CDR3 is TGTGCCTGGATTATGTACAGGGGGCGAGCGGAGACCCAGTACTTC.

The rearrangement links TRBV14 to TRBJ2-1; no firm D call. In germline, CDR1 is SGHDN, CDR2 FVKESK. V was cut by 1 base and J by 5 bases, with 15 bases left in between. This CDR3 has 16 residues. The CDR3 reads CASSQAPRATNNEQFF. CDR3 in DNA: TGTGCCAGCAGCCAAGCGCCCCGGGCCACCAACAATGAGCAGTTCTTC. The full variable domain, rest sourced from reference TRBV14 and TRBJ2-1, is EAGVTQFPSHSVIEKGQTVTLRCDPISGHDNLYWYRRVMGKEIKFLLHFVKESKQDESGMPNNRFLAERTGGTYSTLKVQPAELEDSGVYFCASSQAPRATNNEQFFGPGTRLTVL.

The CDR3: CATGGSGPVIADTQYF. In nucleotides, the CDR3 is TGTGCCACCGGAGGATCAGGTCCTGTGATTGCAGATACGCAGTATTTT. This rearrangement joins TRBV12-3 or TRBV12-4 to TRBJ2-3; D is possibly TRBD2 (5 bases). This CDR3 comprises 16 residues. Between the trimmed V and J ends, which lost 10 bases and 4 bases, there was a span of 24 bases.

This clonotype showed up just once. The chain joins TRBV28 to TRBJ1-5; 8 bases align to TRBD1. CDR3 length: 13 amino acids. In germline, CDR1 is MDHEN, CDR2 SYDVKM. The trim removed 5 bases at V and 6 bases at J, leaving 3 bases unmatched. The CDR3 DNA reads as TGTGCCAGCAGTAGGGACAGGAGTCAGCCCCAGCATTTT. Amino acid sequence: CASSRDRSQPQHF.

This sequence joins TRBV6-2 or TRBV6-3 and TRBJ2-7, with TRBD2 as a possible D gene (5 bases). With 2 bases removed from V and 2 bases from J, the gap between germline ends came to 10 bases. The CDR3 totals 14 residues. The V gene's germline CDR1 is MNHEY and CDR2 SVGEGT. The CDR3 loop is CASSYAGVTYEQYF. The CDR3 DNA is TGTGCCAGCAGTTACGCCGGGGTCACCTACGAGCAGTACTTC.

The chain combines TRBV29-1 with TRBJ2-2; D is possibly TRBD2 (5 bases). Germline V gene sequence: CDR1 SQVTM, CDR2 ANQGSEA. The V and J ends lost 7 bases and 1 base respectively, with 10 bases between them. The CDR3 has 13 residues. The CDR3 DNA follows: TGCAGCGCGGACCGGGGGAACACCGGGGAGCTGTTTTTT. Translating gives CSADRGNTGELFF.

The chain couples TRBV25-1 to TRBJ2-3; no clear D. Trimming took off 8 bases at V and 2 bases at J, with 8 bases between the two ends. The CDR3 length is 12 residues. CDR1 MGHDK and CDR2 SYGVNS come from the germline V gene. CDR3 in DNA: TGTGCCAGCGCTCGACTCACAGATACGCAGTATTTT. It translates to CASARLTDTQYF. The full variable domain, completed using reference TRBV25-1 and TRBJ2-3, is EADIYQTPRYLVIGTGKKITLECSQTMGHDKMYWYQQDPGMELHLIHYSYGVNSTEKGDLSSESTVSRIRTEHFPLTLESARPSHTSQYLCASARLTDTQYFGPGTRLTVL.

This clonotype was recorded a few times. This chain joins TRBV30 and TRBJ1-2; D remains ambiguous. Per germline, CDR1 GTSNPN and CDR2 SVGIG (reference sequence). The CDR3 is 12 residues long. Trimming removed 0 bases at V and 0 bases at J, with 2 bases between. The CDR3 protein is CAWSVTNYGYTF. The CDR3 bases are TGTGCCTGGAGTGTCACTAACTATGGCTACACCTTC.

The chain uses TRBV19 and TRBJ2-6; D ambiguous. With 3 bases removed from V and 2 bases from J, the gap between germline ends came to 8 bases. Germline assignment: CDR1 LNHDA and CDR2 SQIVND (reference sequence). This CDR3 contains 15 residues. CDR3: CASSIRFTGANVLTF. The CDR3 DNA reads as TGTGCCAGTAGTATTCGGTTTACTGGGGCCAACGTCCTGACTTTC. The full variable domain, in which reference TRBV19 and TRBJ2-6 provide the parts outside the CDR3, is DGGITQSPKYLFRKEGQNVTLSCEQNLNHDAMYWYRQDPGQGLRLIYYSQIVNDFQKGDIAEGYSVSREKKESFPLTVTSAQKNPTAFYLCASSIRFTGANVLTFGAGSRLTVL.

The chain joins TRBV19 to TRBJ2-7; 11 positions agree with TRBD2. Germline values: CDR1 LNHDA, CDR2 SQIVND (reference sequence). The CDR3 totals 15 residues. V lost 5 bases, J lost 1 base, and 4 bases stayed unmatched. The CDR3 spells CASSPLAGGSYEQYF. The CDR3 nucleotides are TGTGCCAGTAGTCCGCTAGCGGGGGGTTCCTACGAGCAGTACTTC.

This clonotype was seen only a few times. The gene calls are TRBV29-1 and TRBJ1-5; TRBD1 aligns across 7 bases. V was pared by 4 bases and J by 6 bases, with 6 bases of the junction left unmatched. In germline, CDR1 is SQVTM, CDR2 ANQGSEA. CDR3 length: 13 residues. The CDR3 is CSVGQGEGQPQHF. Written as DNA, the CDR3 is TGCAGCGTTGGGCAGGGGGAGGGTCAGCCCCAGCATTTT.

The gene calls are TRBV23-1 and TRBJ1-5, with D maybe TRBD1 (6 bases). Being an ORF, TRBV23-1 has a function that is uncertain. V lost 0 bases, J lost 5 bases, and 17 bases lay in between. The CDR3 length is 17 residues. As DNA, the CDR3 is TGCGCCAGCAGTCAATCCCCTAGGGGGGGAAGAGATCAGCCCCAGCATTTT. It yields the protein CASSQSPRGGRDQPQHF.

The rearrangement links TRBV14 to TRBJ2-1; unclear D gene. This CDR3 has 13 amino acids. Germline assignment: CDR1 SGHDN and CDR2 FVKESK. The V end was cut by 2 bases, the J end by 3 bases, with 5 bases between. The CDR3 region has the DNA TGTGCCAGCAGCCAACAGGTCTACAATGAGCAGTTCTTC. This codes for CASSQQVYNEQFF.

The chain links TRBV29-1 to TRBJ1-2, with 8 bases identical to TRBD1. The length of the CDR3 is 14 residues. The V gene end was trimmed by 6 bases and the J gene end by 4 bases; junction bases not matched to a gene: 10. CDR1 is SQVTM and CDR2 is ANQGSEA in the germline V gene. CDR3: CSVPGPGGFYGYTF. CDR3 nucleotide sequence: TGCAGCGTCCCCGGGCCAGGGGGCTTCTATGGCTACACCTTC.

The V and J genes are TRBV20-1 and TRBJ2-7, with TRBD1 matching over 11 bases. The length of the CDR3 is 12 residues. V was clipped by 6 bases and J by 6 bases; unmatched bases: 4. Germline V CDR1 and CDR2: DFQATT, SNEGSKA (reference sequence). The CDR3 coding sequence is TGCAGTGCCATGGGACAGGGGGGCGAGCAGTACTTC. Translated, it gives CSAMGQGGEQYF.

The chain employs TRBV9 and TRBJ1-1; the D is unclear. The V gene lost 2 bases and the J gene lost 3 bases, with 11 bases spanning the gap. CDR1 and CDR2 (germline): SGDLS, YYNGEE. The CDR3 contains 14 residues. The CDR3 coding sequence is TGTGCCAGCAGCGTTTCCAGTCAGGACACTGAAGCTTTCTTT. It codes for CASSVSSQDTEAFF.

As to this clonotype: At one end the junction does not follow the germline gene, possibly because of a read error. The chain combines TRBV6-5 with TRBJ1-1; no reliable D call. The CDR3 is 13 amino acids. Per the germline V gene, CDR1 is MNHEY and CDR2 is SVGAGI. The CDR3 is CASSAIHLEPRVF. CDR3 coding DNA: TGTGCCAGCAGTGCCATCCACCTGGAACCCCGTGTCTTT.

The rearrangement links TRBV3-1 to TRBJ1-5; D uncertain. The V gene lost 1 base and the J gene lost 5 bases, with 9 bases spanning the gap. The germline CDR1 and CDR2 sequences are LGHDT and YNNKEL (reference sequence). The CDR3 covers 14 residues. The CDR3 here is CASSQGQRDQPQHF. CDR3 DNA sequence: TGTGCCAGCAGCCAAGGCCAGAGAGATCAGCCCCAGCATTTT.

The V call is TRBV20-1, the J call TRBJ2-1, with 12 bases fitting TRBD2. V was clipped by 5 bases and J by 6 bases; unmatched bases: 5. The CDR3 runs 14 residues. Germline V gene sequence: CDR1 DFQATT, CDR2 SNEGSKA (reference sequence). The CDR3 sequence: CSAHPSGRANEQFF. CDR3 nucleotide sequence: TGCAGTGCTCACCCTAGCGGGAGGGCCAATGAGCAGTTCTTC.